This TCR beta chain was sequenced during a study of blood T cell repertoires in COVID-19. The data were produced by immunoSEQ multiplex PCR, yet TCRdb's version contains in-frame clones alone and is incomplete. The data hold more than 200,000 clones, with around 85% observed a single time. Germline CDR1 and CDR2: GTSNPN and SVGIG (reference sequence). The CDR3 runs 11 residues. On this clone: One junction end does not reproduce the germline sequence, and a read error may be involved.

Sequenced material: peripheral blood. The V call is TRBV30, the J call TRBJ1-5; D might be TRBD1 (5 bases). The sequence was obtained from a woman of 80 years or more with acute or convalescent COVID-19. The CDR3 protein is CAWSVGTRRGF. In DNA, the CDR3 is TGTGCCTGGAGTGTAGGGACGCGGCGGGGTTTT.